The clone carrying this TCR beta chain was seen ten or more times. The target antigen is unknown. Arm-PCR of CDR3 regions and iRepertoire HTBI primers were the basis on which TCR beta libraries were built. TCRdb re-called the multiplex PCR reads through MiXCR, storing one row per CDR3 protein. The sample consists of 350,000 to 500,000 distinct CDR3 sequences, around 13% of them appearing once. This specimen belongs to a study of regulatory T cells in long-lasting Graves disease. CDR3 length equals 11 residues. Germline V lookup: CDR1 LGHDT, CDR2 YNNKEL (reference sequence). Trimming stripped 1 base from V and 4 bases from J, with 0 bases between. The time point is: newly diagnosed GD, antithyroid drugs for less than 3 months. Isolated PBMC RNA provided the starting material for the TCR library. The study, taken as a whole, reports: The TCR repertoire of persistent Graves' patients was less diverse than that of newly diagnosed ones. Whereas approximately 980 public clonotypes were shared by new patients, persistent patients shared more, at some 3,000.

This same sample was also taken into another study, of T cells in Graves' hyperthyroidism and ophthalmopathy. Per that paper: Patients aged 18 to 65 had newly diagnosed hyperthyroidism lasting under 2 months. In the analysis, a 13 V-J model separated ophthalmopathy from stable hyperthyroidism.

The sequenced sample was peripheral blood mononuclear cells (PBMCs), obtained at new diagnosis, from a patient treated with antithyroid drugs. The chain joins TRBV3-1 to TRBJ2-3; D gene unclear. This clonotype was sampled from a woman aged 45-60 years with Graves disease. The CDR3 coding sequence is TGTGCCAGCAGCCAAGCAGATACGCAGTATTTT. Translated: CASSQADTQYF.